One sample yielded the 32 T cell receptor beta chains listed below, sequenced in a study of T cell changes during pregnancy in multiple sclerosis. Sequencing was performed with immunoSEQ multiplex PCR; in TCRdb, only in-frame clones are kept and a portion is missing. The table lists 40,000 to 60,000 clones, 95% of them singletons, with 5% to 7% in the top ten. Sequences were derived from CD8+ T cells from peripheral blood mononuclear cells, sampled in the first trimester of pregnancy. These receptors originate from a female donor with multiple sclerosis, enrolled in a pregnancy study.

The chain combines TRBV15 with TRBJ1-2; a weak D match, TRBD1 (6 bases). V was shortened by 0 bases and J by 9 bases, with 14 bases between the two germline ends. This CDR3 has 14 residues. From germline, CDR1 is LNHNV and CDR2 YYDKDF (reference sequence). The CDR3 loop reads CATSREGTRFSYTF. DNA for the CDR3: TGTGCCACCAGCAGAGAAGGGACAAGATTTAGCTACACCTTC.

V usage is TRBV30 and J usage is TRBJ2-7, with 9 bases lining up with TRBD2. The CDR3 runs to 13 residues. Looked up from germline, CDR1 is GTSNPN and CDR2 is SVGIG (reference sequence). V lost 0 bases to trimming and J lost 7 bases; unmatched junction nucleotides: 4. The CDR3 reads CAWSVGLANEQYF. CDR3 in DNA: TGTGCCTGGAGTGTCGGACTAGCGAATGAGCAGTACTTC.

The chain combines TRBV21-1 with TRBJ1-2; the table's D gene call, TRBD1, was not cross checked with the DNA. TRBV21-1 is termed a pseudogene. CDR3 length: 15 residues. CDR3: CASSKVQGTYYGYTF. The CDR3 bases are TGTGCCAGCAGCAAAGTACAGGGAACTTACTATGGCTACACCTTC.

The chain couples TRBV9 to TRBJ2-3, with a possible D match to TRBD1 (6 bases). Deletions cut 4 bases from V and 2 bases from J, with 14 bases between. The germline V gene has CDR1 SGDLS and CDR2 YYNGEE. The CDR3 has 15 amino acids. CDR3 DNA sequence: TGTGCCAGCAGCCAGGGGCGGGTGAACACAGATACGCAGTATTTT. Translating gives CASSQGRVNTDTQYF.

This chain joins TRBV7-9 and TRBJ2-7, with 7 bases that match TRBD1. The J segment lost 4 bases and the V segment lost 1 base, leaving 7 bases of the junction unmatched. CDR1 and CDR2 (germline): SEHNR, FQNEAQ (reference sequence). The CDR3 has 15 residues. The CDR3 region is CASSLGTGALYEQYF. The CDR3 DNA is TGTGCCAGCAGCTTAGGGACAGGAGCCCTTTACGAGCAGTACTTC.

V usage is TRBV27 and J usage is TRBJ2-7, with TRBD2 matching 8 bases. J gave up 2 bases and V 4 bases, and 7 bases lay outside the gene matches. Germline CDR1 MNHEY, CDR2 SMNVEV (reference sequence). The CDR3 totals 15 residues. The CDR3 region has the DNA TGTGCCAGCAGTTCCCAAGCGGGAGTGACCTACGAGCAGTACTTC. This codes for CASSSQAGVTYEQYF.

The chain combines TRBV18 with TRBJ1-5; 10 nucleotides agree with TRBD1. Germline V CDR1 and CDR2: KGHSH, LQKENI. V lost 6 bases to trimming and J lost 2 bases; unmatched junction nucleotides: 7. This CDR3 is 16 amino acids long. The CDR3 DNA reads TGTGCCAGCTCCCTCGGGACAGGGGTGGGCAATCAGCCCCAGCATTTT. Translation: CASSLGTGVGNQPQHF.

This rearrangement joins TRBV9 to TRBJ2-2; TRBD2 matches 8 bases. This CDR3 region has 16 residues. J was trimmed by 7 bases and V by 3 bases; bases with no gene match: 11. Germline values: CDR1 SGDLS, CDR2 YYNGEE. The CDR3 region is CASSATGTRTVGELFF. The DNA of the CDR3 is TGTGCCAGCAGCGCTACCGGGACTAGAACGGTCGGGGAGCTGTTTTTT.

The CDR3, as DNA: TGTGCCAGCAGTTTATTGAGCTCCTACGAGCAGTACTTC. It translates to CASSLLSSYEQYF. This chain joins TRBV27 and TRBJ2-7; D call uncertain. V was cut by 1 base and J by 0 bases, with 4 bases left in between. This CDR3 comprises 13 residues. Germline-derived CDR1 and CDR2 are MNHEY and SMNVEV (reference sequence).

The chain joins TRBV5-1 to TRBJ2-7; possibly TRBD1 for D (6 bases). Germline loops: CDR1 SGHRS, CDR2 YFSETQ. This CDR3 is 15 amino acids long. Trimming stripped 1 base from V and 2 bases from J, with 13 bases between. The CDR3 protein is CASSLTSGDPYEQYF. The CDR3 bases are TGCGCCAGCAGCTTGACTTCAGGGGACCCCTACGAGCAGTACTTC.

The V and J genes are TRBV5-4 and TRBJ2-3; D is uncertain. The CDR3 covers 13 residues. Germline values: CDR1 SGHNT, CDR2 YYREEE (reference sequence). V was shortened by 4 bases and J by 3 bases, with 9 bases between the two germline ends. CDR3: CASSAVWTDTQYF. CDR3 nucleotide sequence: TGTGCCAGCAGCGCGGTCTGGACAGATACGCAGTATTTT.

This clone has just one count. The chain employs TRBV27 and TRBJ2-7; D is possibly TRBD1 (5 bases). Trimming removed 6 bases from V and 7 bases from J, with 16 bases in between. The CDR3 spans 13 residues. Germline V lookup: CDR1 MNHEY, CDR2 SMNVEV (reference sequence). The CDR3, as DNA: TGTGCCAGCAGCAGACGGACAACTTGGGAGCAGTACTTC. Residues: CASSRRTTWEQYF.

V is TRBV19 and J is TRBJ2-1, with D maybe TRBD2 (5 bases). Germline-derived CDR1 and CDR2 are LNHDA and SQIVND (reference sequence). The CDR3 length is 15 residues. Trimming removed 3 bases from V and 5 bases from J, with 14 bases in between. The chain's CDR3 is CASSILAGGDNEQFF. CDR3 DNA sequence: TGTGCCAGTAGTATCCTAGCAGGAGGCGACAATGAGCAGTTCTTC.

This clone was seen a few times. The rearrangement uses TRBV30 and TRBJ1-5, with D hard to call. This CDR3 has 13 residues. The germline V gene encodes CDR1 GTSNPN and CDR2 SVGIG (reference sequence). With 8 bases removed from V and 5 bases from J, the gap between germline ends came to 16 bases. The CDR3 sequence is CATVTFIYQPQHF. CDR3 nucleotide sequence: TGTGCCACGGTGACATTTATTTATCAGCCCCAGCATTTT.

The V and J genes are TRBV27 and TRBJ2-2; 11 nucleotides match TRBD2. The CDR3 runs 13 residues. Germline-derived CDR1 and CDR2 are MNHEY and SMNVEV (reference sequence). Losses at the gene ends were 7 bases for V and 6 bases for J; bases not matched to a gene: 1. The CDR3 coding sequence is TGTGCCAGCAAACTAGCGGGAGCCGGGGAGCTGTTTTTT. Its protein product is CASKLAGAGELFF.

This chain links TRBV28 with TRBJ2-7, with D perhaps matching TRBD2 (5 bases). Germline V CDR1 and CDR2: MDHEN, SYDVKM. This CDR3 is built from 20 residues. Trimming cost V 6 bases and J 3 bases, with 33 bases left between them. Written as DNA, the CDR3 is TGTGCCAGCAGCATAAAATTCCGGGAACTCAGCCAAAGGCAGATCTACGAGCAGTACTTC. The encoded protein is CASSIKFRELSQRQIYEQYF. The full variable domain, with the rest looked up from reference TRBV28 and TRBJ2-7, is DVKVTQSSRYLVKRTGEKVFLECVQDMDHENMFWYRQDPGLGLRLIYFSYDVKMKEKGDIPEGYSVSREKKERFSLILESASTNQTSMYLCASSIKFRELSQRQIYEQYFGPGTRLTVT.

The chain carries TRBV4-1 and TRBJ2-1, with TRBD1 identical over 11 bases. The CDR3 covers 16 residues. V shed 3 bases, J shed 9 bases, and the junction held 10 bases outside the gene matches. CDR1 and CDR2 from the germline V gene are MGHRA and YSYEKL. CDR3 sequence (DNA): TGCGCCAGCAGCCATGACCGGGACAGGGGGTTCAGTGAGCAGTTCTTC. This translates into CASSHDRDRGFSEQFF.

This chain uses TRBV6-9 with TRBJ2-7, with 8 bases that match TRBD1. The CDR3 has 11 residues. Germline lookup yields CDR1 MNHGY and CDR2 SVAAGI. CDR3 nucleotides: TGTGCGGACAGGGTAGGGTGCGAGCAGTACTTC. Protein sequence: CADRVGCEQYF.

The J gene is TRBJ2-1, the V gene TRBV5-1; 7 nucleotides align to TRBD2. CDR1 is SGHRS and CDR2 is YFSETQ in the germline V gene. The length of the CDR3 is 17 residues. Losses at the gene ends were 1 base for V and 4 bases for J; bases not matched to a gene: 11. As DNA, the CDR3 is TGCGCCAGCAGCTTGCCCCGGGGAGGGGCCAATTACAATGAGCAGTTCTTC. The encoded protein is CASSLPRGGANYNEQFF. Complete variable domain (other parts from reference TRBV5-1 and TRBJ2-1): KAGVTQTPRYLIKTRGQQVTLSCSPISGHRSVSWYQQTPGQGLQFLFEYFSETQRNKGNFPGRFSGRQFSNSRSEMNVSTLELGDSALYLCASSLPRGGANYNEQFFGPGTRLTVL.

V gene TRBV11-2 combines with J gene TRBJ2-5; TRBD2 agrees at 9 bases. The length of the CDR3 is 17 residues. Germline V lookup: CDR1 SGHAT, CDR2 FQNNGV. With V trimmed by 2 bases and J by 0 bases, 7 bases remained unmatched. CDR3 protein: CASSLYLAGRYQETQYF. CDR3 DNA sequence: TGTGCCAGCAGCTTATATCTAGCGGGAAGGTACCAAGAGACCCAGTACTTC.

This chain uses TRBV2 with TRBJ2-1, with 8 bases aligning to TRBD2. CDR1 and CDR2 (germline): SNHLY, FYNNEI. V was pared by 11 bases and J by 0 bases, with 6 bases of the junction left unmatched. CDR3 length: 14 residues. The CDR3, as DNA: TGTGCCGGGTCTCTAGCGGGCTCCTACAATGAGCAGTTCTTC. It translates to CAGSLAGSYNEQFF. The full variable domain, its missing parts supplied by reference TRBV2 and TRBJ2-1, is EPEVTQTPSHQVTQMGQEVILRCVPISNHLYFYWYRQILGQKVEFLVSFYNNEISEKSEIFDDQFSVERPDGSNFTLKIRSTKLEDSAMYFCAGSLAGSYNEQFFGPGTRLTVL.

The rearrangement links TRBV2 to TRBJ1-2, with 10 bases lining up with TRBD1. The trim removed 3 bases at V and 7 bases at J, leaving 8 bases unmatched. Germline CDR1 reads SNHLY; CDR2 reads FYNNEI. This CDR3 spans 15 amino acids. This chain's CDR3 is CASSEGTGARGGYTF. The CDR3 DNA reads as TGTGCCAGCAGTGAGGGGACAGGGGCCCGTGGTGGCTACACCTTC.

This rearrangement joins TRBV7-9 to TRBJ1-2; 9 bases are a match to TRBD1. Germline CDR1 is SEHNR and CDR2 is FQNEAQ (reference sequence). This CDR3 has 15 residues. With V trimmed by 6 bases and J by 4 bases, 9 bases remained unmatched. The CDR3 reads CASSPTGGLTYGYTF. CDR3 DNA: TGTGCCAGCAGTCCTACAGGGGGCCTCACCTATGGCTACACCTTC.

The gene calls are TRBV5-1 and TRBJ2-3; 11 positions match TRBD2. Trimming cost V 2 bases and J 2 bases; bases outside gene matches: 7. The CDR3 has 17 amino acids. Germline CDR1 and CDR2: SGHRS and YFSETQ. CDR3 coding DNA: TGCGCCAGCAGCTTCCTTGGACTAGCGGGCCTCACAGATACGCAGTATTTT. It specifies CASSFLGLAGLTDTQYF.

This chain uses TRBV6-1 with TRBJ1-5; TRBD1 matches at 7 bases. Unmatched junction bases numbered 7, after V lost 2 bases and J lost 3 bases. The CDR3 loop spans 16 amino acids. CDR1 and CDR2 (germline): MNHNS, SASEGT. CDR3 loop: CASSEPLTGLNQPQHF. The CDR3 bases are TGTGCCAGCAGTGAACCCCTGACAGGGCTCAATCAGCCCCAGCATTTT.

This chain joins TRBV10-1 and TRBJ2-2, with D perhaps matching TRBD1 (6 bases). The CDR3 sequence is 14 residues long. CDR1 and CDR2 (germline): WNHNN, SYGVQD (reference sequence). V dropped 2 bases and J dropped 6 bases, with 10 bases sitting between them. The CDR3 loop is CASSETGQAGELFF. In nucleotides, the CDR3 is TGCGCCAGCAGTGAGACAGGGCAAGCCGGGGAGCTGTTTTTT.

J is TRBJ2-7 and V is TRBV27; TRBD2 matches at 7 bases. CDR3 length: 16 amino acids. The V and J ends lost 8 bases and 5 bases, in that order; junction bases with no gene match: 18. CDR1 is MNHEY and CDR2 is SMNVEV in the germline V gene (reference sequence). CDR3 region: CASSVGEGSGKHEQYF. The CDR3 DNA reads TGTGCCAGCTCCGTGGGGGAGGGGAGCGGGAAACACGAGCAGTACTTC.

The CDR3 spells CSVEAPGGQDDEQYF. CDR3 in DNA: TGCAGCGTTGAAGCTCCCGGGGGGCAGGACGACGAGCAGTACTTC. The V and J genes are TRBV29-1 and TRBJ2-7, with D possibly matching TRBD2 (7 bases). The V gene lost 1 base and the J gene lost 5 bases, with 18 bases spanning the gap. Germline CDR1 and CDR2: SQVTM and ANQGSEA. The CDR3 is 15 amino acids.

The chain employs TRBV27 and TRBJ2-7; D remains ambiguous. V dropped 3 bases and J dropped 5 bases, with 8 bases sitting between them. CDR3 length: 12 amino acids. Germline V gene data show CDR1 as MNHEY and CDR2 as SMNVEV (reference sequence). The CDR3 bases are TGTGCCAGCAGTTTTGGTGAGGACGAGCAGTACTTC. Residues: CASSFGEDEQYF.

The V call is TRBV15, the J call TRBJ1-4; 10 bases fit TRBD1. Trimming removed 9 bases from V and 8 bases from J; junction bases left unmatched: 6. CDR1 LNHNV and CDR2 YYDKDF come from the germline V gene (reference sequence). This CDR3 region has 13 residues. This CDR3 is CATGGTGDEKLFF. The CDR3 DNA reads TGTGCCACGGGCGGGACAGGGGACGAAAAACTGTTTTTT. The full variable domain, rest sourced from reference TRBV15 and TRBJ1-4, is DAMVIQNPRYQVTQFGKPVTLSCSQTLNHNVMYWYQQKSSQAPKLLFHYYDKDFNNEADTPDNFQSRRPNTSFCFLDIRSPGLGDTAMYLCATGGTGDEKLFFGSGTQLSVL.

The chain has TRBV4-1 and TRBJ2-7, with D perhaps TRBD2 (6 bases). Deletions cut 1 base from V and 7 bases from J, with 20 bases between. The CDR3 sequence is 16 residues long. Germline V gives CDR1 MGHRA, CDR2 YSYEKL. The CDR3 loop is CASSQAGGLGEVEQYF. The CDR3 bases are TGCGCCAGCAGCCAAGCCGGGGGACTGGGGGAGGTAGAGCAGTACTTC.

The chain uses TRBV29-1 and TRBJ2-7, with D perhaps TRBD1 (5 bases). This CDR3 spans 10 amino acids. The germline CDR1 and CDR2 sequences are SQVTM and ANQGSEA. Trimming shortened V by 5 bases and J by 3 bases, and 5 bases separated the two germline ends. The CDR3 DNA reads TGCAGCGTTAGGGGCTACGAGCAGTACTTC. It codes for CSVRGYEQYF.